Listed below are T cell receptor beta chains from one sample, sequenced in a study of T cells in Graves' hyperthyroidism and ophthalmopathy. TCRdb recomputed calls from the multiplex PCR reads with MiXCR, one row per CDR3 protein. The table records a few hundred thousand distinct CDR3 sequences, approximately 15% of them present only once. Input material: blood. All receptors derive from a middle-aged woman with Graves' hyperthyroidism. The CDR3 runs from the conserved cysteine through the conserved F or W. Each record gives: J gene, D gene, clone size, V gene, CDR3 protein, CDR3 DNA. The D gene is left open where the match is weak. Rows may omit the clone size; those that give it use once, few, many or a size class.

TRBJ1-1 NA many TRBV5-1 CASSSEGVATEAFF TGCGCCAGCAGCTCGGAGGGGGTCGCGACTGAAGCTTTCTTT
TRBJ2-3 TRBD1 NA TRBV9 CASSAGTGESTDTQYF TGTGCCAGCAGCGCCGGGACAGGGGAGAGCACAGATACGCAGTATTTT
TRBJ1-4 TRBD1 many TRBV2 CASSARTGVATNEKLFF TGTGCCAGCAGTGCGAGGACAGGGGTCGCAACTAATGAAAAACTGTTTTTT
TRBJ1-5 NA NA TRBV7-2 CASSLWGARGQPQHF TGTGCCAGCAGCTTATGGGGGGCGAGGGGTCAGCCCCAGCATTTT
TRBJ2-2 TRBD2 many TRBV2 CASSGLAGAATGELFF TGTGCCAGCAGTGGGCTAGCGGGAGCCGCCACCGGGGAGCTGTTTTTT
TRBJ2-2 NA many TRBV28 CASSSTAPGKGGELFF TGTGCCAGCAGTTCTACCGCTCCCGGGAAGGGCGGGGAGCTGTTTTTT
TRBJ2-2 TRBD2 NA TRBV5-1 CASSGLDTGELFF TGCGCCAGCAGCGGACTAGACACCGGGGAGCTGTTTTTT
TRBJ1-2 NA many TRBV5-1 CASTKDSASGSYTF TGCGCCAGCACGAAGGACAGCGCCAGCGGAAGCTACACCTTC
TRBJ2-1 NA many TRBV24-1 CATSAPLARDPYNEQFF TGTGCCACCAGTGCCCCTTTAGCGCGAGACCCCTACAATGAGCAGTTCTTC
TRBJ1-5 TRBD1 many TRBV27 CASSFDRVQPQHF TGTGCCAGCAGTTTCGACAGGGTTCAGCCCCAGCATTTT
TRBJ2-7 NA many TRBV11-1 CASTTTGGSGYEQYF TGTGCCAGCACCACGACCGGGGGTAGCGGTTACGAGCAGTACTTC
TRBJ2-1 NA many TRBV7-2 CASGSALGGEQFF TGTGCCAGCGGCTCGGCATTGGGCGGTGAGCAGTTCTTC
TRBJ1-2 NA many TRBV5-1 CASSPDGEFYGYTF TGCGCCAGCAGCCCGGACGGGGAATTCTATGGCTACACCTTC
TRBJ1-1 NA many TRBV2 CASSDARRDTEAFF TGTGCCAGCAGTGATGCTCGGCGGGACACTGAAGCTTTCTTT
TRBJ1-5 NA many TRBV7-2 CASSLDGALNQPQHF TGTGCCAGCAGCTTGGATGGGGCCCTCAATCAGCCCCAGCATTTT
TRBJ2-5 TRBD2 many TRBV28 CASSLFAGGKETQYF TGTGCCAGCAGTTTATTTGCGGGAGGAAAAGAGACCCAGTACTTC
TRBJ2-6 NA many TRBV12-3/TRBV12-4 CASSATTQGTGANVLTF TGTGCCAGCAGTGCGACCACACAGGGAACCGGGGCCAACGTCCTGACTTTC
TRBJ2-7 NA many TRBV7-2 CANRTQTRGVEEQYF TGTGCCAACAGGACCCAGACTAGGGGGGTGGAAGAGCAGTACTTC
TRBJ2-3 NA many TRBV10-3 CAIRGISGGEKDTQYF TGTGCCATCAGAGGGATTAGCGGCGGGGAGAAGGATACGCAGTATTTT
TRBJ2-1 NA few TRBV7-6 CASSLFVVGTGYNEQFF TGTGCCAGCAGCTTATTCGTAGTGGGGACGGGGTACAATGAGCAGTTCTTC
TRBJ1-5 TRBD1 few TRBV19 CATLNRGEVQPQHF TGTGCCACCCTAAACAGGGGTGAAGTCCAGCCCCAGCATTTT
TRBJ2-1 NA few TRBV7-3 CASSSRVGSNEQFF TGTGCCAGCAGCTCCAGGGTTGGGAGCAATGAGCAGTTCTTC
TRBJ1-1 TRBD1 many TRBV5-8 CASSVAGTENTEAFF TGTGCCAGCAGCGTTGCCGGGACAGAGAACACTGAAGCTTTCTTT
TRBJ1-5 NA NA TRBV15 CATSRVSHPQHF TGTGCCACCAGCAGAGTGTCGCATCCCCAGCATTTT
TRBJ2-5 TRBD2 few TRBV5-1 CASTQTSGSETQYF TGCGCCAGCACCCAGACTAGCGGGAGTGAGACCCAGTACTTC
TRBJ2-7 TRBD2 few TRBV24-1 CATSDRGTSGRDEQYF TGTGCCACCAGTGACAGAGGGACTAGCGGGCGAGACGAGCAGTACTTC
TRBJ2-7 TRBD2 many TRBV7-3 CASSLAGLADEQYF TGTGCCAGCAGCTTAGCGGGACTAGCGGACGAGCAGTACTTC
TRBJ1-1 NA many TRBV28 CASSLTEMNTEAFF TGTGCCAGCAGTCTTACAGAGATGAACACTGAAGCTTTCTTT
TRBJ1-5 NA NA TRBV28 CASSPPRGSNQPQHF TGTGCCAGCAGTCCCCCCCGAGGAAGCAATCAGCCCCAGCATTTT
TRBJ2-1 TRBD2 many TRBV20-1 CSASSGSLTINEQFF TGCAGTGCTTCCAGCGGGAGTTTAACAATCAATGAGCAGTTCTTC
TRBJ2-7 NA many TRBV6-1 CASSKSRIYEQYF TGTGCCAGCAGTAAATCTAGGATCTACGAGCAGTACTTC
TRBJ1-1 TRBD1 many TRBV29-1 CSVGQAMNTEAFF TGCAGCGTGGGACAGGCCATGAACACTGAAGCTTTCTTT
TRBJ1-1 NA NA TRBV11-2 CASSLKEALTEAFF TGTGCCAGCAGCCTTAAGGAGGCGCTCACTGAAGCTTTCTTT
TRBJ2-1 NA many TRBV29-1 CSVAPPYNEQFF TGCAGCGTAGCCCCTCCCTACAATGAGCAGTTCTTC
TRBJ1-1 TRBD1 many TRBV7-9 CASSLMGGQGRRNTEAFF TGTGCCAGCAGCTTAATGGGGGGACAGGGGCGGCGGAACACTGAAGCTTTCTTT
TRBJ2-4 NA many TRBV28 CASSSLQGPRGIQYF TGTGCCAGCAGTTCCCTACAGGGACCCCGGGGCATTCAGTACTTC
TRBJ2-3 TRBD2 NA TRBV15 CATSRDWLAGGPTDTQYF TGTGCCACCAGCAGAGACTGGCTAGCGGGAGGGCCCACAGATACGCAGTATTTT
TRBJ1-1 NA many TRBV2 CASSDRGINTEAFF TGTGCCAGCAGTGACCGGGGGATTAACACTGAAGCTTTCTTT
TRBJ1-2 NA many TRBV6-5 CASSYSNTGYTF TGTGCCAGCAGTTACTCGAATACTGGCTACACCTTC
TRBJ2-7 NA NA TRBV9 CASSVVDGYEQYF TGTGCCAGCAGCGTAGTCGACGGATACGAGCAGTACTTC
TRBJ2-4 NA NA TRBV5-1 CASSLEGVGNIQYF TGCGCCAGCAGCTTGGAAGGGGTGGGAAACATTCAGTACTTC
TRBJ1-1 NA many TRBV20-1 CSARLGTPEAFF TGCAGTGCTCGACTCGGGACTCCAGAAGCTTTCTTT
TRBJ2-3 TRBD2 many TRBV20-1 CSASSGTSGSADTQYF TGCAGTGCTAGCTCGGGGACTAGCGGGAGTGCAGATACGCAGTATTTT
TRBJ2-5 TRBD2 many TRBV20-1 CSAREGSGQETQYF TGCAGTGCTAGAGAGGGTAGCGGGCAAGAGACCCAGTACTTC
TRBJ2-2 NA NA TRBV6-1 CASSAGVNTGELFF TGTGCCAGCAGTGCTGGGGTAAACACCGGGGAGCTGTTTTTT
TRBJ2-3 NA many TRBV7-9 CASSLDTQYF TGTGCCAGCAGTTTAGATACGCAGTATTTT
TRBJ1-1 TRBD1 NA TRBV14 CASSPRTGGYTEAFF TGTGCCAGCAGCCCGCGGACAGGGGGCTACACTGAAGCTTTCTTT